A selection of T cell receptor beta chains follows, all from one sample in a study of T cell responses to AZD1222 COVID-19 vaccine. TCRdb's copy holds only in-frame clones and misses some; the assay was immunoSEQ multiplex PCR. The sample includes under 200,000 clones, more than 70% of them seen just once. The sample consisted of peripheral blood, taken on day 0 of AZD1222 vaccination. The receptors shown here come from an adult in good health. Each CDR3 is given with its conserved first and last residue. The D gene is left open where the match is weak. Not every row has a clone size; where given, it reads once, few, many or a size class.

TRBV6-5	.	.	TRBJ2-5	CASSFGTMGRETQYF	TGTGCCAGCAGCTTTGGGACAATGGGGCGAGAGACCCAGTACTTC
TRBV27	.	.	TRBJ1-6	CASSPLSNSPLHF	TGTGCCAGCAGTCCTCTCTCTAATTCACCCCTCCACTTT
TRBV2	.	.	TRBJ1-5	CASSESGVSNQPQHF	TGTGCCAGCAGTGAATCAGGGGTTAGCAATCAGCCCCAGCATTTT
TRBV5-5	.	.	TRBJ2-1	CASSLDARPLPTYNEQFF	TGTGCCAGCAGCTTGGATGCTAGGCCCCTTCCGACCTACAATGAGCAGTTCTTC
TRBV30	.	.	TRBJ1-2	CAWSVMEFYGYTF	TGTGCCTGGAGTGTCATGGAATTCTATGGCTACACCTTC
TRBV2	TRBD1	.	TRBJ1-2	CASSGTGGFGYTF	TGTGCCAGCAGTGGGACAGGGGGCTTTGGCTACACCTTC
TRBV28	.	.	TRBJ2-7	CASSLFLQGAELKFYEQYF	TGTGCCAGCAGTTTGTTTCTACAGGGAGCTGAATTAAAATTCTACGAGCAGTACTTC
TRBV5-4	TRBD1	.	TRBJ1-1	CASRLYRDSLNTEAFF	TGTGCCAGCAGACTGTACCGGGACAGCCTGAACACTGAAGCTTTCTTT
TRBV30	.	once	TRBJ1-6	CAWQTAGNSPLHF	TGTGCCTGGCAAACTGCTGGGAATTCACCCCTCCACTTT
TRBV4-3	.	.	TRBJ2-1	CASSQDPGGNYNEQFF	TGCGCCAGCAGCCAAGATCCTGGGGGGAACTACAATGAGCAGTTCTTC
TRBV12-5	.	.	TRBJ1-6	CASGLDGNSPLHF	TGTGCTAGTGGTTTGGACGGCAATTCACCCCTCCACTTT
TRBV2	TRBD1	.	TRBJ1-1	CASLVRQGKGAAFF	TGTGCCAGCCTGGTTCGACAGGGAAAGGGTGCAGCTTTCTTT
TRBV2	.	.	TRBJ1-3	CASRPTAAGNTIYF	TGTGCCAGCAGACCGACGGCCGCTGGAAACACCATATATTTT
TRBV7-2	.	.	TRBJ1-1	CASSRRRGTEAFF	TGTGCCAGCAGCCGAAGGCGGGGGACTGAAGCTTTCTTT
TRBV7-3	TRBD2	.	TRBJ2-5	CASSLKASGGASRQETQYF	TGTGCCAGCAGCTTAAAGGCTAGCGGGGGGGCCTCGCGGCAAGAGACCCAGTACTTC
TRBV19	TRBD1	.	TRBJ2-7	CASSLRQGYEQYF	TGTGCCAGTAGTCTTCGACAGGGCTACGAGCAGTACTTC
TRBV6-5	TRBD1	once	TRBJ1-2	CASSLRDRGRVGYTF	TGTGCCAGCAGCCTCAGGGACAGGGGGCGCGTTGGCTACACCTTC
TRBV18	.	.	TRBJ2-5	CASSPVGVTTQETQYF	TGTGCCAGCTCACCAGTGGGGGTAACGACCCAAGAGACCCAGTACTTC
TRBV7-2	.	.	TRBJ1-4	CASSRRGWDEKLFF	TGTGCCAGCAGCCGCAGGGGTTGGGATGAAAAACTGTTTTTT
TRBV6-4	.	.	TRBJ2-1	CASSDSKVSSYNEQFF	TGTGCCAGCAGTGACTCGAAGGTGAGCTCCTACAATGAGCAGTTCTTC
TRBV28	.	.	TRBJ1-5	CASSQTAHSNQPQHF	TGTGCCAGCAGTCAGACAGCCCATAGCAATCAGCCCCAGCATTTT
TRBV28	TRBD2	.	TRBJ2-7	CASSMGGGSYEQYF	TGTGCCAGCAGTATGGGGGGGGGCTCCTACGAGCAGTACTTC
TRBV18	.	.	TRBJ1-2	CASSPDGNYGYTF	TGTGCCAGCTCACCGGACGGAAACTATGGCTACACCTTC
TRBV27	TRBD1	.	TRBJ2-1	CASGPGQVYNEQFF	TGTGCCAGCGGTCCGGGACAGGTCTACAATGAGCAGTTCTTC
TRBV5-8	TRBD1	.	TRBJ1-2	CASRQGSYGYTF	TGTGCCAGCAGACAGGGGTCTTATGGCTACACCTTC
TRBV28	TRBD1	.	TRBJ2-7	CASSGGPSYEQYF	TGTGCCAGCTCAGGGGGCCCCTCCTACGAGCAGTACTTC
TRBV9	.	once	TRBJ2-2	CASSVGHTNTGELFF	TGTGCCAGCAGCGTTGGACACACGAACACCGGGGAGCTGTTTTTT
TRBV18	TRBD1	.	TRBJ2-7	CASSPSGQNYEQYF	TGTGCCAGCTCACCATCGGGACAGAACTACGAGCAGTACTTC
TRBV2	TRBD2	.	TRBJ2-1	CASSPRTFPSGDEQFF	TGTGCCAGCAGTCCGCGGACCTTTCCAAGCGGGGATGAGCAGTTCTTC
TRBV15	.	few	TRBJ2-1	CATSSQLAADEQFF	TGTGCCACCAGCAGTCAACTAGCTGCGGATGAGCAGTTCTTC
TRBV5-5	TRBD1	.	TRBJ2-1	CASREGQGPYNEQFF	TGTGCCAGCAGGGAGGGACAGGGTCCCTACAATGAGCAGTTCTTC
TRBV7-2	.	.	TRBJ2-5	CASSLDSETQYF	TGTGCCAGCAGCTTAGACTCAGAGACCCAGTACTTC
TRBV19	.	.	TRBJ2-7	CASRPDGSGLRSYEQYF	TGTGCCAGTAGACCAGATGGGTCAGGTTTAAGATCCTACGAGCAGTACTTC
TRBV10-3	.	.	TRBJ2-5	CAISVGLQETQYF	TGTGCCATCAGTGTTGGCTTACAAGAGACCCAGTACTTC
TRBV24-1	TRBD2	.	TRBJ2-1	CATASGGSGGSGDEQFF	TGTGCCACCGCAAGTGGGGGTAGCGGGGGATCGGGCGATGAGCAGTTCTTC
TRBV6-5	.	few	TRBJ1-1	CASSHVGEAFF	TGTGCCAGCAGTCACGTTGGGGAAGCTTTCTTT
TRBV5-1	.	.	TRBJ2-1	CASSPGPDSGQFF	TGCGCCAGCAGTCCGGGCCCAGACAGTGGGCAGTTCTTC
TRBV7-9	.	once	TRBJ1-1	CASSLVPAPNTEAFF	TGTGCCAGCAGCTTAGTGCCAGCCCCAAACACTGAAGCTTTCTTT
TRBV4-1	.	.	TRBJ1-5	CAYPPGEGNQPQHF	TGCGCCTATCCTCCGGGGGAGGGCAATCAGCCCCAGCATTTT
TRBV6-2/TRBV6-3	.	.	TRBJ1-5	CASSDGQPQHF	TGTGCCAGCAGTGATGGGCAGCCCCAGCATTTT